A single sample is the source of the 27 T cell receptor beta chains below, sequenced in a study of tumor-infiltrating lymphocytes in primary liver carcinoma. Starting from 500 ng of total RNA, TCR beta cDNA was produced with a primer in the constant region. Investigators got TCR beta libraries out of three nested multiplex PCR rounds, done with slightly modified ARM-PCR. With TRBV1-TRBV30 forward primers and a C-beta reverse primer, the first two PCR rounds were run for around 10 cycles each. TCRdb independently ran MiXCR on the multiplex PCR reads; one entry per CDR3 protein. In the table there are about 20,000 distinct CDR3 sequences, over 65% of which are singletons. Each 20-30 mg portion of unsorted bulk tissue served as the source for co-extraction of RNA and DNA. The specimen sequenced was liver tumor tissue from sampling region 1. The subset: tumor region T1, superior pole. The source of these receptors is a man in his forties with primary liver carcinoma and hepatitis B virus infection.

This clonotype was detected many times. The V and J genes are TRBV28 and TRBJ2-7; TRBD1 matches at 8 bases. The CDR3 spans 17 residues. Per the germline V gene, CDR1 is MDHEN and CDR2 is SYDVKM. Trimming took 2 bases from V and 5 from J; bases not matched to a gene: 14. The chain's CDR3 is CASSLADPGTGQDEQYF. In nucleotides, the CDR3 is TGTGCCAGCAGTTTAGCCGACCCCGGGACAGGCCAAGACGAGCAGTACTTC. The variable domain in full, completed from reference TRBV28 and TRBJ2-7, reads DVKVTQSSRYLVKRTGEKVFLECVQDMDHENMFWYRQDPGLGLRLIYFSYDVKMKEKGDIPEGYSVSREKKERFSLILESASTNQTSMYLCASSLADPGTGQDEQYFGPGTRLTVT.

In regard to this clonotype: A junction boundary mismatches the germline segment, possibly from a read error. V usage is TRBV6-5 and J usage is TRBJ1-6; D perhaps matches TRBD1 (5 bases). Germline V gene data show CDR1 as MNHEY and CDR2 as SVGAGI. The length of the CDR3 is 13 residues. The CDR3 DNA sequence: TGTGCCAGTGGCCCCGGGGCCTATTCACCCCTCCACTTC. Its protein is CASGPGAYSPLHF.

This clonotype has more than one count but fewer than ten. The CDR3 end shows no conserved phenylalanine or tryptophan, and so a read error is likely. The CDR3 sequence: CASSWGKGSVEQFL. Here the CDR3 DNA reads TGTGCCAGCAGTTGGGGGAAGGGGTCGGTTGAGCAGTTCCTT. J is TRBJ2-1 and V is TRBV6-2 or TRBV6-3; perhaps D is TRBD1 or TRBD2 (5 bases each). The germline V gene encodes CDR1 MNHEY and CDR2 SVGEGT. The CDR3 contains 14 residues. Trimming left V 4 bases short and J 9 bases short, with 16 bases between.

The V gene is TRBV5-5, the J gene TRBJ2-3; D is perhaps TRBD2 (6 bases). The CDR3 sequence is 15 residues long. CDR1 and CDR2 (germline): SGHKS, YYEKEE (reference sequence). V was shortened by 5 bases and J by 2 bases, with 15 bases between the two germline ends. The chain's CDR3 is CASRPVGEDTDTQYF. In DNA form, the CDR3 reads TGTGCCAGCAGACCGGTGGGGGAGGACACAGATACGCAGTATTTT.

Worth noting for this clonotype: The junction differs from germline at one of its ends, possibly a read error. The CDR3 nucleotides are TGTGCCAGCAGCTCTGACAGCACCTACGAGCAGTGTTTC. This translates into CASSSDSTYEQCF. The chain joins TRBV11-2 to TRBJ2-7; the D gene is possibly TRBD1 (5 bases). The CDR3 length is 13 residues. Germline V lookup: CDR1 SGHAT, CDR2 FQNNGV.

The count of this clonotype is one. This likely comes from a read error, as the CDR3 has no conserved phenylalanine or tryptophan at its end. The chain carries TRBV19 and TRBJ1-2; the D gene is possibly TRBD1 (5 bases). CDR3 length: 16 amino acids. Germline loops: CDR1 LNHDA, CDR2 SQIVND (reference sequence). This chain's CDR3 is CASGIAAGDGHYGYTS. The DNA of the CDR3 is TGTGCCAGTGGTATTGCCGCCGGGGACGGACACTATGGCTACACCTCC.

The chain links TRBV11-2 to TRBJ2-3; TRBD2 matches at 16 bases. The V gene end was trimmed by 1 base and the J gene end by 5 bases; junction bases not matched to a gene: 6. The CDR3 sequence is 18 residues long. Germline CDR1 SGHAT, CDR2 FQNNGV. CDR3 DNA sequence: TGTGCCAGCAGCTTAGGAGGGACTAGCGGGAGGGCCGAAGATACGCAGTATTTT. This codes for CASSLGGTSGRAEDTQYF. The full variable domain, completed using reference TRBV11-2 and TRBJ2-3, is EAGVAQSPRYKIIEKRQSVAFWCNPISGHATLYWYQQILGQGPKLLIQFQNNGVVDDSQLPKDRFSAERLKGVDSTLKIQPAKLEDSAVYLCASSLGGTSGRAEDTQYFGPGTRLTVL.

The rearrangement joins TRBV6-1 to TRBJ2-1; TRBD2 agrees at 11 bases. The CDR3 sequence is 16 residues long. The germline gives CDR1 MNHNS, CDR2 SASEGT. CDR3: CVGSEATSGKGREQFF. Written as DNA, the CDR3 is TGTGTCGGCAGTGAAGCGACTAGCGGGAAGGGGCGGGAGCAGTTCTTC.

For this clonotype: Mismatch with germline at one junction end may stem from a read error. The chain uses TRBV11-2 and TRBJ2-2; D perhaps matches TRBD2 (6 bases). CDR3 length equals 15 residues. The germline CDR1 and CDR2 sequences are SGHAT and FQNNGV. The CDR3 coding sequence is TGTGCCAGCAGCTTTGCGGGATCAAACACCGGGGAGCTTGTTTTT. This codes for CASSFAGSNTGELVF. The entire variable domain, with the rest obtained from reference TRBV11-2 and TRBJ2-2, is as follows: EAGVAQSPRYKIIEKRQSVAFWCNPISGHATLYWYQQILGQGPKLLIQFQNNGVVDDSQLPKDRFSAERLKGVDSTLKIQPAKLEDSAVYLCASSFAGSNTGELVFGEGSRLTVL.

The chain recombines TRBV11-2 with TRBJ2-3, with D possibly TRBD2 on 7 matching bases. The germline V and J ends were trimmed by 10 bases and 4 bases, with 27 bases remaining between them. CDR1 is SGHAT, CDR2 FQNNGV, per germline. There are 17 residues in the CDR3. CDR3 nucleotide sequence: TGTGCCACCAGTTTAGGGGGACTAACGTACACGTCAGATACGCAGTATTTT. It is translated as CATSLGGLTYTSDTQYF.

This clonotype occurred a few times. An end of the junction differs from the germline gene, which may be a read error. This sequence joins TRBV5-6 and TRBJ1-1, with TRBD1 identical over 8 bases. This CDR3 has 16 residues. CDR1 is SGHDT, CDR2 YYEEEE, per germline. This CDR3 reads CASSSYSRGQTSKALF. Here the CDR3 DNA reads TGTGCCAGCAGCTCCTACTCCAGGGGGCAGACGTCTAAAGCTCTCTTT.

As for this clonotype: This may arise from a read error, as a much more abundant clone is one base away. The chain links TRBV20-1 to TRBJ2-5; D is unclear. This CDR3 has 10 residues. Germline CDR1 reads DFQATT; CDR2 reads SNEGSKA (reference sequence). The CDR3 here is CNASHESQYF. In DNA, the CDR3 is TGCAATGCTAGTCATGAGAGCCAGTATTTC.

The rearrangement joins TRBV4-2 to TRBJ2-3, with 10 nucleotides matching TRBD2. Germline V gives CDR1 LGHNA, CDR2 YNFKEQ. The CDR3 has 18 amino acids. Trimming removed 11 bases from V and 3 bases from J; junction bases left unmatched: 20. CDR3 nucleotide sequence: TGTGCCGGCAATCAAGTGGCGATTCTAGCGGGAGCGACAGATACGCAGTATTTT. It encodes CAGNQVAILAGATDTQYF.

About this clonotype itself: The CDR3 ends on some other residue instead of the conserved phenylalanine or tryptophan, so this is likely a read error. The rearrangement uses TRBV6-5 and TRBJ2-3; D is undetermined. CDR1 is MNHEY and CDR2 is SVGAGI in the germline V gene. This CDR3 is built from 14 residues. The CDR3 spells CASGLNWGTETQYL. CDR3 in DNA: TGTGCCAGCGGTTTAAACTGGGGTACAGAAACGCAGTATCTT.

Concerning this clonotype itself: At one end the junction does not follow the germline gene, possibly because of a read error. The V gene is TRBV4-2, the J gene TRBJ2-3, with 8 bases fitting TRBD2. This CDR3 comprises 18 residues. In germline, CDR1 is LGHNA, CDR2 YNFKEQ. The CDR3 DNA is TGTGCCAGCAACCAAGAAGGACTAGCAGGAGGTTCCTCAGATACGCAGTATTTT. This encodes CASNQEGLAGGSSDTQYF.

Worth noting for this clonotype: A read error may be the cause here, since a much bigger clone is one base away. This chain uses TRBV18 with TRBJ2-1; possibly TRBD1 for D (7 bases). The assigned J gene may be wrong: the sequence end matches TRBJ2-7 better. Germline V gives CDR1 KGHSH, CDR2 LQKENI. This CDR3 has 15 amino acids. Here the CDR3 DNA reads TGTGCCAGCTCACGACAGGGAGGATCCTACAATGAGCAGTACTTC. Its translation is CASSRQGGSYNEQYF.

On this clonotype itself: At one of its ends the junction is not consistent with the germline gene, which may arise from a read error. The gene calls are TRBV6-2 or TRBV6-3 and TRBJ2-7, with D possibly matching TRBD2 (7 bases). Germline V lookup: CDR1 MNHEY, CDR2 SVGEGT. The CDR3 contains 13 residues. The CDR3 is CASSWRGHYEQYF. The CDR3 nucleotides are TGCGCCAGCTCGTGGCGGGGGCACTACGAGCAGTACTTC.

As regards this clonotype: The germline gene is not matched at one end of the junction; a read error may be the cause. V usage is TRBV11-2 and J usage is TRBJ1-6; D is undetermined. Germline V gene sequence: CDR1 SGHAT, CDR2 FQNNGV. CDR3 length: 17 residues. DNA of the CDR3: TGTGTCAGCAGCTCAAAGACCCGAAACTTATATAATTCACCCCTCCACTTT. It specifies CVSSSKTRNLYNSPLHF.

In regard to this clonotype: The missing conserved phenylalanine or tryptophan at the end of this CDR3 makes a read error likely. This chain connects TRBV12-3 or TRBV12-4 to TRBJ1-2; 11 positions agree with TRBD1. This CDR3 region has 15 residues. The CDR3: CASGLGQGANCGYTI. For the CDR3, the DNA is TGTGCCAGCGGCCTCGGACAGGGGGCAAACTGTGGCTACACCATC.

Remarks on this clonotype: It is likely a read error, because the conserved phenylalanine at the end of the CDR3 is missing. The chain uses TRBV11-2 and TRBJ1-1, with D hard to call. The CDR3 has 14 residues. CDR1 SGHAT and CDR2 FQNNGV come from the germline V gene. The CDR3: CASSLTAFDTEAFL. CDR3 coding DNA: TGTGCAAGCAGCTTAACGGCCTTCGATACTGAAGCTTTCCTT.

The count of this clonotype is one. A junction end diverges from the germline sequence, so it may reflect a read error. The rearrangement uses TRBV7-9 and TRBJ2-1; D is unresolved. Per the germline V gene, CDR1 is SEHNR and CDR2 is FQNEAQ (reference sequence). The CDR3 is 17 amino acids. The CDR3 protein is CASSLPYQGPKTNGQSF. CDR3 DNA sequence: TGTGCCAGCAGCTTACCATATCAAGGGCCTAAAACAAATGGGCAGTCCTTC.

With respect to this clonotype: The junction differs from germline at one of its ends, possibly a read error. The chain couples TRBV5-4 to TRBJ2-5; 7 bases agree with TRBD1. CDR1 and CDR2 from the germline V gene are SGHNT and YYREEE (reference sequence). This CDR3 spans 11 amino acids. The CDR3 here is CASGTEESQCF. In DNA, the CDR3 is TGTGCCAGTGGGACAGAAGAGTCCCAGTGCTTC.

The gene calls are TRBV7-8 and TRBJ2-7; TRBD2 might be the D (6 bases). The tail of the sequence fits TRBJ2-1 better, so the J call may be wrong. This CDR3 is built from 13 residues. CDR1 is SGHVS, CDR2 FQNEAQ, per germline. The CDR3 protein is CASSNALGGEQFF. The DNA of the CDR3 is TGTGCCAGCAGTAACGCTTTGGGAGGCGAACAGTTCTTC.

Turning to this clonotype: A read error may produce the germline difference seen at one junction end. The gene calls are TRBV5-1 and TRBJ2-7; D tentatively fits TRBD1 or TRBD2 (5 bases each). Germline CDR1 and CDR2: SGHRS and YFSETQ. The CDR3 is 14 residues long. Written as DNA, the CDR3 is TGCGCCAGCAGCCCACGGGACGGAGCCTACGAGAAGTACTTC. Translated: CASSPRDGAYEKYF.

V and J are TRBV2 and TRBJ2-7; 8 bases are shared with TRBD2. The CDR3 loop spans 13 amino acids. V gave up 10 bases and J gave up 3 bases; unmatched junction bases: 8. Germline V gene sequence: CDR1 SNHLY, CDR2 FYNNEI. Here the CDR3 DNA reads TGTGCCAACGATCCGGGAGGGTTCTACGAGCAGTACTTC. The encoded protein is CANDPGGFYEQYF.

This chain joins TRBV6-2 or TRBV6-3 and TRBJ2-2; 10 positions match TRBD2. Per the germline V gene, CDR1 is MNHEY and CDR2 is SVGEGT. The length of the CDR3 is 16 residues. The CDR3: CINSYRLAGADGELFF. The CDR3 coding sequence is TGTATCAACAGTTATCGGCTAGCGGGAGCCGACGGGGAGCTGTTTTTT.

V is TRBV11-2 and J is TRBJ2-3; TRBD1 matches 9 bases. The length of the CDR3 is 15 residues. CDR1 and CDR2 (germline): SGHAT, FQNNGV. With V trimmed by 11 bases and J by 6 bases, 15 bases remained unmatched. The CDR3 nucleotides are TGTGCCGGCACCTTACCAGGACAGGGGCCGGATACGCAGTATTTT. It translates to CAGTLPGQGPDTQYF.